Given below is one TCR beta chain in context. What it binds is unknown. The record originates from a study of blood T cells in healthy people across ages. Broader study findings: Since the PBMCs were unsorted, naive and antigen-experienced cells could not be conclusively compared. Expanded clonotype changes were possibly confounded by unknown donor CMV status.

A second about 6 to 12 cycle PCR used barcoded and J-beta primers. From each sample, at least 3 million paired-end reads containing CDR3 were obtained. TCRdb fed the 5' RACE reads into MiXCR, producing one record per CDR3 protein. The sample yields 700,000 or so distinct CDR3 sequences, roughly two fifths seen once. This CDR3 is 17 amino acids long. From germline, CDR1 is SGHVS and CDR2 FQNEAQ. V lost 2 bases to trimming and J lost 5 bases; unmatched junction nucleotides: 12. For every donor, a draw yielded ten milliliters of peripheral blood. The sequenced sample was blood. V and J are TRBV7-8 and TRBJ2-1, with 7 nucleotides matching TRBD2. The sequence was collected from a man at least 80 years old in good health. CDR3: CASSLQPGGGGNNEQFF. DNA for the CDR3: TGTGCCAGCAGCTTACAACCTGGGGGGGGGGGAAACAATGAGCAGTTCTTC.